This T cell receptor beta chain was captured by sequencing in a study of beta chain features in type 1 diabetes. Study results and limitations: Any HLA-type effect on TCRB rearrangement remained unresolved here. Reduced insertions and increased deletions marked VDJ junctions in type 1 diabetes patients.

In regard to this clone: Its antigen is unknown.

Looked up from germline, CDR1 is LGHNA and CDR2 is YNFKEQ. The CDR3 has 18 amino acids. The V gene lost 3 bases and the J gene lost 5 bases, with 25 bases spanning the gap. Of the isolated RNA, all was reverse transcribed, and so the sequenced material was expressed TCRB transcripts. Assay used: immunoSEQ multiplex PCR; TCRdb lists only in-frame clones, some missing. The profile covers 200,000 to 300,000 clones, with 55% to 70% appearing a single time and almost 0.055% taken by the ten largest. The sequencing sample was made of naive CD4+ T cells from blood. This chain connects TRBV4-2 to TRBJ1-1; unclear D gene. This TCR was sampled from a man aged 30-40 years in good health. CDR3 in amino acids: CASSQSVHPYESGTEAFF. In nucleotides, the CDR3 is TGTGCCAGCAGCCAGTCCGTCCACCCCTATGAAAGTGGGACTGAAGCTTTCTTT.